The 20 T cell receptor beta chains below were found in one sample sequenced in a study of T cells after yellow fever vaccination. TCRdb itself ran the 5' RACE reads through MiXCR, one entry per CDR3 protein. The sample has 250,000 to 300,000 distinct CDR3 sequences; roughly 5.6% are singletons. The input for sequencing was CD4+ T cells sorted from PBMCs, taken on the day of the yellow fever booster vaccination. Every receptor here comes from a man between 18 and 29 years old who received the YFV17D yellow fever vaccine.

The chain is built from TRBV11-2 and TRBJ2-7, with D hard to call. With 2 bases removed from V and 0 bases from J, the gap between germline ends came to 2 bases. Looked up from germline, CDR1 is SGHAT and CDR2 is FQNNGV. The CDR3 contains 12 residues. In DNA, the CDR3 is TGTGCCAGCAGCTTAAGCTCCTACGAGCAGTACGTC. This translates into CASSLSSYEQYV.

J is TRBJ1-1 and V is TRBV7-9, with 9 bases fitting TRBD1. The germline V gene has CDR1 SEHNR and CDR2 FQNEAQ (reference sequence). The CDR3 length is 16 residues. Trimming removed 5 bases from V and 1 base from J; junction bases left unmatched: 8. CDR3 bases: TGTGCCAGCAGCACCGAACAGGGGGCTCCGAACACTGAAGCTTTCTTT. It translates to CASSTEQGAPNTEAFF.

At least ten counts were recorded for this clonotype. This chain connects TRBV3-1 to TRBJ2-1; 8 bases line up with TRBD2. CDR1 is LGHDT and CDR2 is YNNKEL in the germline V gene (reference sequence). V gave up 3 bases and J gave up 0 bases; unmatched junction bases: 4. The CDR3 contains 16 residues. The CDR3 sequence: CASSHRGGSSYNEQFF. The CDR3 DNA is TGTGCCAGCAGCCACCGCGGGGGGAGCTCCTACAATGAGCAGTTCTTC.

This clonotype showed up just a few times. This chain joins TRBV4-1 and TRBJ2-7; perhaps TRBD2 as D (5 bases). V dropped 1 base and J dropped 2 bases, with 15 bases sitting between them. CDR3 length equals 16 residues. In germline, CDR1 is MGHRA, CDR2 YSYEKL. Written as DNA, the CDR3 is TGCGCCAGCAGCCAAGCCCCGGCGGACGGGGCCTACGAGCAGTACTTC. Translating gives CASSQAPADGAYEQYF.

V usage is TRBV14 and J usage is TRBJ2-2; D ambiguous. Germline assignment: CDR1 SGHDN and CDR2 FVKESK. The CDR3 has 15 residues. Trimming stripped 1 base from V and 6 bases from J, with 12 bases between. The CDR3 bases are TGTGCCAGCAGCCAAGTGATGGCTAGGGCCGGGGAGCTGTTTTTT. Protein product: CASSQVMARAGELFF.

At least ten counts were recorded for this clonotype. This chain uses TRBV29-1 with TRBJ2-5; D possibly corresponds to TRBD2 (5 bases). Germline CDR1 is SQVTM and CDR2 is ANQGSEA. The V end was cut by 0 bases, the J end by 9 bases, with 14 bases between. The CDR3 sequence is 13 residues long. The CDR3 nucleotides are TGCAGCGTTGAAGATCTGCGAGGGATGGCCCAGTACTTC. Translating gives CSVEDLRGMAQYF.

This clonotype was observed at least ten times. The V call is TRBV2, the J call TRBJ1-1, with D possibly matching TRBD1 (5 bases). The germline V gene has CDR1 SNHLY and CDR2 FYNNEI. The CDR3 is 12 amino acids. Trimming shortened V by 8 bases and J by 11 bases, and 18 bases separated the two germline ends. CDR3 sequence: CASLPPGPLAFF. CDR3 coding DNA: TGTGCCAGCCTCCCTCCGGGACCCTTGGCTTTCTTT.

This clonotype was observed at least ten times. The chain uses TRBV10-3 and TRBJ2-3; D gene unclear. Germline loops: CDR1 ENHRY, CDR2 SYGVKD. The V end was cut by 6 bases, the J end by 0 bases, with 7 bases between. The CDR3 runs to 13 residues. The CDR3 region is CAISEDSTDTQYF. The CDR3 coding sequence is TGTGCCATCAGCGAGGACAGCACAGATACGCAGTATTTT.

The chain joins TRBV18 to TRBJ2-2; possibly TRBD1 for D (6 bases). Germline V gene data show CDR1 as KGHSH and CDR2 as LQKENI. V dropped 3 bases and J dropped 9 bases, with 14 bases sitting between them. The CDR3 length is 14 residues. DNA for the CDR3: TGTGCCAGCTCACCTCGGACAGACTACTGGGAGCTGTTTTTT. This sequence encodes CASSPRTDYWELFF.

This clonotype was counted ten times or more. V and J are TRBV7-2 and TRBJ2-3; possibly TRBD1 or TRBD2 for D (5 bases each). This CDR3 is built from 13 residues. CDR1 SGHTA and CDR2 FQGNSA come from the germline V gene. V was pared by 5 bases and J by 10 bases, with 16 bases between. CDR3: CASSTPGPDAQYF. The CDR3 nucleotides are TGTGCCAGCAGCACTCCGGGGCCCGATGCGCAGTATTTT.

In this sample, this clonotype turned up a few times. The chain carries TRBV29-1 and TRBJ2-4; D ambiguous. V was pared by 7 bases and J by 4 bases, with 11 bases between. The V gene's germline CDR1 is SQVTM and CDR2 ANQGSEA. CDR3 length equals 12 residues. The CDR3 sequence is CSGFWQKNIQYF. DNA for the CDR3: TGCAGCGGCTTTTGGCAAAAAAACATTCAGTACTTC.

The sample holds a few counts of this clonotype. The chain couples TRBV7-8 to TRBJ2-3; 8 bases fit TRBD1. The CDR3 consists of 15 residues. V gave up 5 bases and J gave up 8 bases; unmatched junction bases: 12. Germline V gene sequence: CDR1 SGHVS, CDR2 FQNEAQ. For the CDR3, the DNA is TGTGCCAGCAGCCCGTACGGGTCCACAGGGGGTACGCAGTATTTT. Its protein is CASSPYGSTGGTQYF.

This clonotype was recorded at least ten times. The rearrangement uses TRBV20-1 and TRBJ2-7; 8 nucleotides match TRBD1. The CDR3 sequence is 13 residues long. The germline CDR1 and CDR2 sequences are DFQATT and SNEGSKA (reference sequence). The trim removed 1 base at V and 7 bases at J, leaving 6 bases unmatched. In DNA form, the CDR3 reads TGCAGTGCTAGAGCGACAGGGGCCGGGGAGCAGTACGTC. It yields the protein CSARATGAGEQYV.

This chain uses TRBV18 with TRBJ1-1; 9 bases are a match to TRBD1. J gave up 4 bases and V 6 bases, and 6 bases lay outside the gene matches. This CDR3 contains 14 residues. Germline lookup yields CDR1 KGHSH and CDR2 LQKENI. CDR3 DNA: TGTGCCAGCTCCCAGGGACAGGGCGGCACTGAAGCTTTCTTT. It specifies CASSQGQGGTEAFF.

The V and J genes are TRBV27 and TRBJ1-5; D is undetermined. V lost 5 bases and J lost 1, with 6 bases in between. There are 13 residues in the CDR3. CDR1 and CDR2 from the germline V gene are MNHEY and SMNVEV (reference sequence). The CDR3 spells CASSAWSNQPQHF. In DNA form, the CDR3 reads TGTGCCAGCAGTGCCTGGAGCAATCAGCCCCAGCATTTT.

This clonotype was recorded a few times. The V and J genes are TRBV7-2 and TRBJ2-1; D gene uncertain. Germline CDR1 is SGHTA and CDR2 is FQGNSA. V lost 0 bases and J lost 0, with 6 bases in between. The CDR3 sequence is 15 residues long. The CDR3 DNA sequence: TGTGCCAGCAGCTTAGCGGGGATCTCCTACAATGAGCAGTTCTTC. Translating gives CASSLAGISYNEQFF.

This clonotype has more than one count but fewer than ten. The rearrangement joins TRBV25-1 to TRBJ2-3; the match to TRBD1 covers 10 bases. This CDR3 region has 15 residues. Germline lookup yields CDR1 MGHDK and CDR2 SYGVNS. Trimming at V came to 6 bases and at J to 4 bases, leaving 7 bases not matched to a gene. The CDR3 here is CASSDPGQGADTQYF. The CDR3 DNA reads as TGTGCCAGCAGCGACCCAGGACAGGGGGCAGATACGCAGTATTTT.

This clonotype was detected only a few times. The V call is TRBV7-2, the J call TRBJ1-2; D may be TRBD1 (6 bases). Germline loops: CDR1 SGHTA, CDR2 FQGNSA. Between the trimmed V and J ends, which lost 5 bases and 2 bases, there was a span of 12 bases. The length of the CDR3 is 14 residues. CDR3 DNA: TGTGCCAGCAGCGAACAGGGAATAAACTATGGCTACACCTTC. Protein sequence: CASSEQGINYGYTF.

CDR3 sequence reads: CASTRGGPETQYF. As DNA, the CDR3 is TGTGCCAGCACCCGGGGGGGTCCGGAGACCCAGTACTTC. This chain links TRBV7-8 with TRBJ2-5; TRBD2 aligns across 8 bases. The CDR3 runs 13 residues. Germline V gene lookup returns CDR1 SGHVS and CDR2 FQNEAQ. The V and J ends lost 7 bases and 5 bases, in that order; junction bases with no gene match: 6.

V usage is TRBV11-2 and J usage is TRBJ1-5, with D perhaps matching TRBD1 (5 bases). Germline-derived CDR1 and CDR2 are SGHAT and FQNNGV. Trimming took 1 base from V and 6 from J, leaving 13 bases between them. This CDR3 comprises 15 residues. The CDR3 region is CASSLGSTEPQPQHF. DNA for the CDR3: TGTGCCAGCAGCTTAGGCTCGACAGAGCCTCAGCCCCAGCATTTT.